This T cell receptor beta chain was sequenced during a study of T cell responses to AZD1222 COVID-19 vaccine. V lost 10 bases to trimming and J lost 4 bases, with 13 bases between them. This CDR3 spans 12 amino acids. Germline CDR1 reads LNHDA; CDR2 reads SQIVND (reference sequence). Sequencing used immunoSEQ multiplex PCR; TCRdb keeps in-frame clones, though not all of them. The table records fewer than 150,000 clones, 87% of them present only once. Sequencing was performed on peripheral blood, taken on day 0 of AZD1222 vaccination. The sequence came from an adult in good health. The chain has TRBV19 and TRBJ1-2; no firm D call. The CDR3 sequence: CATQGGTYGYTF. The CDR3 DNA follows: TGTGCCACCCAAGGAGGCACCTATGGCTACACCTTC.